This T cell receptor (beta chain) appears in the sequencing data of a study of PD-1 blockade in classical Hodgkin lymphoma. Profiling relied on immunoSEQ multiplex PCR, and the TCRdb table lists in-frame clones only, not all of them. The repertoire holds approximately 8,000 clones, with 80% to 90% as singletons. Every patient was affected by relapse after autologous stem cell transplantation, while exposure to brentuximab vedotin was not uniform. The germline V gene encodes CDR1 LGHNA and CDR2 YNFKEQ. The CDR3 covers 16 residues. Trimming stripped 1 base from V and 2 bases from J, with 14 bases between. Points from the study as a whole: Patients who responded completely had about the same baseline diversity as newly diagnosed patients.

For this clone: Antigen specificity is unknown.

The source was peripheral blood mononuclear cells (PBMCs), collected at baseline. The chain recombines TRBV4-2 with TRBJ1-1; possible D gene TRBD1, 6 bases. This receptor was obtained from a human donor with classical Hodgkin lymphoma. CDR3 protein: CASSQGTASLNTEAFF. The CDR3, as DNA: TGTGCCAGCAGCCAAGGGACAGCCAGCTTAAACACTGAAGCTTTCTTT.